This T cell receptor beta chain was obtained from a study of blood T cell repertoires in COVID-19. Across the whole study: Donors in the United States, Italy and Spain gave samples during acute or convalescent COVID-19. T cells, B-cell-depleted T cells, or PBMCs supplied cDNA or gDNA.

The CDR3 runs 17 residues. Trimming stripped 3 bases from V and 5 bases from J, with 22 bases between. Germline values: CDR1 SNHLY, CDR2 FYNNEI. As processed by the authors: How many nucleated cells were present was estimated from reference gene primer amplification. The data were produced by immunoSEQ multiplex PCR, yet TCRdb's version contains in-frame clones alone and is incomplete. That table supplies the V and J calls and clone size; D and trimming were determined from the DNA. The sample yields 120,000 or so clones, 86% seen once. The sequenced sample consisted of peripheral blood. This chain uses TRBV2 with TRBJ1-1; possibly TRBD1 for D (6 bases). The sequence was obtained from a man aged 35 to 55 with acute or convalescent COVID-19. The CDR3: CASSERAVGQGKTEAFF. CDR3 in DNA: TGTGCCAGCAGTGAGAGAGCGGTTGGCCAGGGGAAAACTGAAGCTTTCTTT.